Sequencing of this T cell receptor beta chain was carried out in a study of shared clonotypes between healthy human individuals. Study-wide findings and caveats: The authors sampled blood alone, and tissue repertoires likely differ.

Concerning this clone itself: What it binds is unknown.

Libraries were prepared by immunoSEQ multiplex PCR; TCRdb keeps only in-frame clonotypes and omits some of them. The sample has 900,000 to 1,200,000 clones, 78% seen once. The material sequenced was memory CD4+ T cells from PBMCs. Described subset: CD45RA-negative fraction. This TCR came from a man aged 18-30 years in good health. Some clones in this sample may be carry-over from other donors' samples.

The CDR3 DNA follows: TGCGCCAGCAGTGTTTCCTCAGGAGGGGAGACCCAGTACTTC. It codes for CASSVSSGGETQYF. The chain employs TRBV5-1 and TRBJ2-5, with a tentative D call TRBD2 (6 bases). This CDR3 is built from 14 residues. The germline V gene has CDR1 SGHRS and CDR2 YFSETQ. Trimming took 5 bases from V and 5 from J, leaving 16 bases between them.